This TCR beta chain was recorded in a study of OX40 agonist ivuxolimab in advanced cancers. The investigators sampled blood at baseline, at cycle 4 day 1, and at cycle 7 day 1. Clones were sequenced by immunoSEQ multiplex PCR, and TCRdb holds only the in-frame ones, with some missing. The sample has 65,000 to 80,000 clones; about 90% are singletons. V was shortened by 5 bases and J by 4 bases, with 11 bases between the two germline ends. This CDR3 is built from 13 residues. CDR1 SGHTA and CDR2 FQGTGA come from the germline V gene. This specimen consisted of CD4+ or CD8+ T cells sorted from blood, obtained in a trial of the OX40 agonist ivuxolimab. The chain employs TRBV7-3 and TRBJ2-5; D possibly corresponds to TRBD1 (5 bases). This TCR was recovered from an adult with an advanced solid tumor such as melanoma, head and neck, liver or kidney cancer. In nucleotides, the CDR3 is TGTGCCAGCAGCGCGAACCAGGGAGAGACCCAGTACTTC. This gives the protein CASSANQGETQYF.